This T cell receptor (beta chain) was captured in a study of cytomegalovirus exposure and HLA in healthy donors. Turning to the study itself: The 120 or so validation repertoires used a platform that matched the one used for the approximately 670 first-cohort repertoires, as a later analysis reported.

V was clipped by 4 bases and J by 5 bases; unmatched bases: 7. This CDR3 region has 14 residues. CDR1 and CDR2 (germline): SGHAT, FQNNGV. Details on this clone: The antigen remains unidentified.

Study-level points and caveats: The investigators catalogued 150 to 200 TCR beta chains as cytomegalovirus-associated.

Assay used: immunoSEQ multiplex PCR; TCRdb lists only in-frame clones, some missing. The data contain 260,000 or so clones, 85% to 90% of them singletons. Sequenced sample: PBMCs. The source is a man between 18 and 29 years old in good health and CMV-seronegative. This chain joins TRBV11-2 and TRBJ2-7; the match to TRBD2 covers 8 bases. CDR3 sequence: CASSSPREANEQYF. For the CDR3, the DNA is TGTGCCAGCAGCTCCCCGCGGGAGGCCAACGAGCAGTACTTC.